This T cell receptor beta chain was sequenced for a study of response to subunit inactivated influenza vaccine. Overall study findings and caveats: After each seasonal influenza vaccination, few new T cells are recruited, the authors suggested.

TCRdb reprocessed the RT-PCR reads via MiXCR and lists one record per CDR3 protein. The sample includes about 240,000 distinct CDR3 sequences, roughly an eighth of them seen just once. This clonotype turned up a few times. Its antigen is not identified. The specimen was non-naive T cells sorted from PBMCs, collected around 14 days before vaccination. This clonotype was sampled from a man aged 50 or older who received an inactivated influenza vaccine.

In nucleotides, the CDR3 is TGCGCCAGCAGCCCGGGACAGGTCAACCCCCGGACCGGGGAGCTGTTTTTT. Encoded protein: CASSPGQVNPRTGELFF. V gene TRBV5-1 combines with J gene TRBJ2-2, with 8 bases lining up with TRBD1. Trimming took 4 bases from V and 5 from J; bases not matched to a gene: 13. Germline V lookup: CDR1 SGHRS, CDR2 YFSETQ. The CDR3 is 17 residues long.